These T cell receptor beta chains were read from a single sample in a study of blood T cell repertoires in COVID-19. The protocol was immunoSEQ multiplex PCR, while the TCRdb copy is restricted to in-frame clones and leaves out a portion. Among 3,000 to 4,000 clones listed, around 80% were seen once. Material: peripheral blood. The receptors shown here come from a human donor in a cohort sampled during active COVID-19. CDR3s include the opening cysteine and the closing phenylalanine or tryptophan. Fields, in order: V gene, J gene, CDR3 protein.

>TRBV5-4|TRBJ2-5
CASSAGTSGVQETQYF
>TRBV18|TRBJ2-5
CASSPWTGPNQETQYF
>TRBV15|TRBJ2-3
CATTISGGTTDTQYF
>TRBV19|TRBJ2-1
CASSIPSGGGNNEQFF
>TRBV6-6|TRBJ1-1
CASSYSWREAFF
>TRBV21-1|TRBJ1-1
CASSKGKGVSPEAFF
>TRBV16|TRBJ2-7
CASSQSAGSYEQYF
>TRBV7-6|TRBJ1-4
CASSLDSGPNEKLFF
>TRBV20-1|TRBJ2-1
CSAAGTGGEFF
>TRBV7-6|TRBJ2-7
CASSLVVAGGVYEQYF
>TRBV19|TRBJ1-4
CASIQRAGGEKLFF
>TRBV9|TRBJ1-2
CASSVAGTGTGYGYTF
>TRBV27|TRBJ2-1
CASSLGLAVYNEQFF
>TRBV7-7|TRBJ2-5
CASSPWTGGQETQYF
>TRBV6-4|TRBJ1-2
CASSETGQVYGYTF
>TRBV6-2/TRBV6-3|TRBJ1-5
CASSFPGQGVYSNQPQHF
>TRBV5-1|TRBJ1-1
CASSLGGTVTQAFF
>TRBV13|TRBJ1-4
CASSPGAGQGTEKLFF
>TRBV9|TRBJ1-1
CASSVAPTTEAFF
>TRBV6-5|TRBJ1-2
CASRPRVAYGYTF
>TRBV30|TRBJ1-5
CAWGAPQPQHF
>TRBV19|TRBJ1-2
CASSMDRRGTYSGLLDGYTF
>TRBV27|TRBJ2-1
CASSSSPTGRQFF
>TRBV7-9|TRBJ2-3
CASSLDRETSPQYF
>TRBV6-5|TRBJ2-1
CASSVLQGTNEQFF
>TRBV7-8|TRBJ1-1
CASSLEVGRGIMNTEAFF
>TRBV7-2|TRBJ1-1
CASSYRQGTEAFF
>TRBV7-2|TRBJ1-1
CASSLAPQPNTEAFF
>TRBV15|TRBJ2-1
CATSRGGRGGSNEQFF
>TRBV30|TRBJ1-2
CAWSVRQGSGTF
>TRBV6-5|TRBJ1-1
CASNPTGGTEAFF
>TRBV18|TRBJ1-1
CASSPGGEAFF
>TRBV30|TRBJ1-4
CAWSMTVLREKLFF
>TRBV13|TRBJ2-6
CASSHRDSFLSGANVLTF
>TRBV27|TRBJ1-1
CASSLQARNTEAFF
>TRBV7-9|TRBJ2-2
CASSLGQGPGELFF
>TRBV20-1|TRBJ2-5
CSGSAEETQYF
>TRBV6-5|TRBJ1-1
CASSYRTVNTEAFF
>TRBV18|TRBJ1-2
CASSPFPIGYTF
>TRBV5-1|TRBJ2-3
CASSFSLAGDTQYF
>TRBV27|TRBJ1-2
CASSPWGEYGYTF
>TRBV29-1|TRBJ1-1
CSAEGTGFTEAFF
>TRBV10-3|TRBJ2-7
CAIRVSEGSSAYEQYF
>TRBV3-1/TRBV3-2|TRBJ1-2
CASSPGVGGYTF
>TRBV6-5|TRBJ1-2
CASSPGVYGYTF
>TRBV6-2/TRBV6-3|TRBJ1-2
CASSYSIFQATGSRVYYGYTF
>TRBV5-1|TRBJ2-3
CASSTGGPADTQYF
>TRBV13|TRBJ2-7
CASSLPAGAKDEQYF
>TRBV6-2/TRBV6-3|TRBJ2-5
CASSYKGALGQETQYF
>TRBV5-4|TRBJ2-5
CASSRAAGLETQYF
>TRBV5-1|TRBJ2-7
CASSQPGGGAYSYEQYF
>TRBV6-1|TRBJ1-6
CASSDGGRGNSPLHF
>TRBV5-6|TRBJ1-2
CASSLTRTGRTDRYTF
>TRBV18|TRBJ2-2
CASSPQGQGGNGELFF
>TRBV10-2|TRBJ1-2
CASSESQKNYGYTF
>TRBV6-2/TRBV6-3|TRBJ2-2
CASSPGDTGELFF
>TRBV27|TRBJ2-3
CASSLVVADTQYF
>TRBV15|TRBJ2-2
CATSSRRGEGGELFF
>TRBV21-1|TRBJ2-7
CASSPAGLAGGISYEQYF